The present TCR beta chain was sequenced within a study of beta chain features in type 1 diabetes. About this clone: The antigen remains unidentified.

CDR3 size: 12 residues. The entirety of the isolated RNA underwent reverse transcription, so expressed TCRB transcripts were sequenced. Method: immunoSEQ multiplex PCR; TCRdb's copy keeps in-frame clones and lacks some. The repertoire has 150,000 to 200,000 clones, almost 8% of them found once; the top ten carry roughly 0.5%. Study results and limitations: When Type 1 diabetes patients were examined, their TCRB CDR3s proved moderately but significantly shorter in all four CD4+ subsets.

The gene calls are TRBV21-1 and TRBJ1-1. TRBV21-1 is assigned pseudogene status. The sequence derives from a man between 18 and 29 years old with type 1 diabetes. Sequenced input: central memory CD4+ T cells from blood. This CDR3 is CASTSVPVEAFF. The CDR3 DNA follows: TGTGCCAGCACGAGCGTACCTGTTGAAGCTTTCTTT.